The 29 T cell receptor beta chains below were found in one sample sequenced in a study of beta chain features in type 1 diabetes. Reverse transcribing all isolated RNA meant expressed TCRB transcripts were sequenced. Repertoires were generated with immunoSEQ multiplex PCR, while TCRdb's copy carries only in-frame clones and drops some. Of more than 110,000 clones in the sample, less than 9% are singletons; the top ten hold 1.1% to 1.5%. Sequenced: central memory CD4+ T cells from blood. The receptors were sampled from a woman aged 30 to 39 in good health.

The chain carries TRBV7-3 and TRBJ2-1; D might be TRBD2 (5 bases). Trimming shortened V by 1 base and J by 4 bases, and 14 bases separated the two germline ends. This CDR3 has 16 amino acids. Germline V gene sequence: CDR1 SGHTA, CDR2 FQGTGA. CDR3 nucleotide sequence: TGTGCCAGCAGCTTAAGGGCCGGGAATCCGTACAATGAGCAGTTCTTC. This encodes CASSLRAGNPYNEQFF.

In nucleotides, the CDR3 is TGTGCCAGCTCCCGGGACAAGAACACCGGGGAGCTGTTTTTT. It yields the protein CASSRDKNTGELFF. The chain uses TRBV18 and TRBJ2-2; tentatively, D is TRBD1 (6 bases). In germline, CDR1 is KGHSH, CDR2 LQKENI. The CDR3 is made up of 14 amino acids. The ends were cut back, 6 bases at V and 1 base at J, with 9 bases in the middle.

The chain uses TRBV6-1 and TRBJ2-1; 9 bases align to TRBD2. Germline CDR1 MNHNS, CDR2 SASEGT. There are 14 residues in the CDR3. V gave up 4 bases and J gave up 7 bases; unmatched junction bases: 5. The CDR3 is CASSGASGENEQFF. CDR3 coding DNA: TGTGCCAGCAGTGGGGCTAGCGGGGAAAATGAGCAGTTCTTC.

This clone showed up just a few times. The chain is built from TRBV30 and TRBJ2-2; TRBD2 agrees at 13 bases. This CDR3 is 15 amino acids long. After removal of 1 base from V and 5 bases from J, the junction contained 1 base not matched to a gene. CDR1 is GTSNPN and CDR2 is SVGIG in the germline V gene (reference sequence). CDR3 sequence reads: CAWSGLAGGTGELFF. Written as DNA, the CDR3 is TGTGCCTGGAGTGGACTAGCGGGAGGAACCGGGGAGCTGTTTTTT.

The chain recombines TRBV7-3 with TRBJ2-7; TRBD2 might be the D (5 bases). Trimming left V 1 base short and J 2 bases short, with 9 bases between. Germline CDR1 is SGHTA and CDR2 is FQGTGA. This CDR3 has 14 amino acids. As DNA, the CDR3 is TGTGCCAGCAGCTTAAACGCGGGTCCCTACGAGCAGTACTTC. Translating it yields CASSLNAGPYEQYF.

The chain links TRBV4-3 to TRBJ1-1; 7 nucleotides align to TRBD1. The germline V gene has CDR1 LGHNA and CDR2 YSLEER. The CDR3 sequence is 16 residues long. The junction had 5 bases not matched to a gene; V was cut back by 1 base and J by 0 bases. The CDR3 loop reads CASSQGVGQLNTEAFF. CDR3 coding DNA: TGCGCCAGCAGCCAAGGGGTGGGACAGCTGAACACTGAAGCTTTCTTT.

The chain recombines TRBV7-2 with TRBJ2-1; D gene ambiguous. Germline-derived CDR1 and CDR2 are SGHTA and FQGNSA. V was shortened by 5 bases and J by 7 bases, with 12 bases between the two germline ends. The CDR3 covers 13 residues. The CDR3 DNA reads as TGTGCCAGCAGCGCGGTAGCAGTAAATGAGCAGTTCTTC. It specifies CASSAVAVNEQFF.

V gene TRBV30 combines with J gene TRBJ1-5, with 8 bases lining up with TRBD1. The CDR3 is 13 amino acids. J lost 0 bases, V lost 8 bases, and 3 bases had no gene match. Germline V CDR1 and CDR2: GTSNPN, SVGIG (reference sequence). CDR3: CAAGTGSNQPQHF. Here the CDR3 DNA reads TGTGCCGCCGGGACAGGTAGCAATCAGCCCCAGCATTTT.

The chain carries TRBV19 and TRBJ2-2, with TRBD2 matching 8 bases. Per germline, CDR1 LNHDA and CDR2 SQIVND (reference sequence). The length of the CDR3 is 15 residues. V lost 3 bases and J lost 4; bases outside the gene matches: 4. The CDR3 DNA is TGTGCCAGTAGTATTGGAACTAGCGGCACCGGGGAGCTGTTTTTT. Translated: CASSIGTSGTGELFF.

This clone occurred a few times. V gene TRBV29-1 combines with J gene TRBJ2-3; TRBD1 aligns across 10 bases. This CDR3 is 13 amino acids long. The germline CDR1 and CDR2 sequences are SQVTM and ANQGSEA. V lost 7 bases to trimming and J lost 10 bases; unmatched junction nucleotides: 11. CDR3 in amino acids: CSGGTGDTSSQYF. The CDR3 DNA sequence: TGCAGCGGGGGGACAGGGGACACCTCCTCGCAGTATTTT.

The CDR3 region has the DNA TGTGCCAGCAGCTTAGTGGCAGGGGGGGAGACCCAGTACTTC. Its protein is CASSLVAGGETQYF. The chain is built from TRBV11-2 and TRBJ2-5, with D possibly being TRBD1 (7 bases). Per the germline V gene, CDR1 is SGHAT and CDR2 is FQNNGV. The CDR3 extends over 14 amino acids. Trimming stripped 1 base from V and 5 bases from J, with 11 bases between.

This clone was observed a handful of times. The chain couples TRBV5-5 to TRBJ2-7; D is possibly TRBD1 (6 bases). This CDR3 is built from 13 residues. V lost 2 bases to trimming and J lost 7 bases, with 13 bases between them. CDR1 and CDR2 (germline): SGHKS, YYEKEE (reference sequence). The CDR3 region has the DNA TGTGCCAGCAGCTTTTTGGGGGCGAAAGAGCAGTACTTC. Its translation is CASSFLGAKEQYF.

The gene calls are TRBV7-3 and TRBJ2-1; TRBD2 matches 13 bases. The CDR3 has 16 residues. The J segment lost 5 bases and the V segment lost 5 bases, leaving 6 bases of the junction unmatched. Germline CDR1 and CDR2: SGHTA and FQGTGA. The CDR3 region is CASSPKTSGRNNEQFF. CDR3 sequence (DNA): TGTGCCAGCAGCCCGAAGACTAGCGGGAGGAACAATGAGCAGTTCTTC.

This clone was counted only a few times. The chain joins TRBV7-8 to TRBJ1-5, with 9 positions matching TRBD1. This CDR3 comprises 14 residues. Germline CDR1 SGHVS, CDR2 FQNEAQ. V was clipped by 3 bases and J by 6 bases; unmatched bases: 3. For the CDR3, the DNA is TGTGCCAGCAGCTTGACAGGGGGGGGTCAGCCCCAGCATTTT. This codes for CASSLTGGGQPQHF. Based on the CDR3 plus reference TRBV7-8 and TRBJ1-5, the full variable domain is GAGVSQSPRYKVAKRGQDVALRCDPISGHVSLFWYQQALGQGPEFLTYFQNEAQLDKSGLPSDRFFAERPEGSVSTLKIQRTQQEDSAVYLCASSLTGGGQPQHFGDGTRLSIL.

The genes are TRBV28 and TRBJ1-2; 10 bases fit TRBD1. Unmatched junction bases numbered 9, after V lost 10 bases and J lost 7 bases. This CDR3 region has 13 residues. In germline, CDR1 is MDHEN, CDR2 SYDVKM. The CDR3 bases are TGTGCCACCTTTCCGGGACAGGGGTTTGGCTACACCTTC. It specifies CATFPGQGFGYTF.

This clone was seen only a few times. The chain couples TRBV19 to TRBJ2-2; TRBD2 agrees at 8 bases. Per germline, CDR1 LNHDA and CDR2 SQIVND (reference sequence). J gave up 7 bases and V 7 bases, and 14 bases lay outside the gene matches. The CDR3 covers 16 residues. The CDR3 DNA follows: TGTGCCAGTACTCCCCCCAGCGGGAGCAGGGACGGGGAGCTGTTTTTT. Translating gives CASTPPSGSRDGELFF.

V is TRBV7-2 and J is TRBJ2-2; 11 bases match TRBD2. CDR1 is SGHTA and CDR2 is FQGNSA in the germline V gene. There are 16 residues in the CDR3. The V segment lost 6 bases and the J segment 7 bases; nucleotides outside the gene matches: 10. The CDR3 bases are TGTGCCAGCAGACGTAGCGGGAGGGAGCAGGGCGGGGAGCTGTTTTTT. Amino acid sequence: CASRRSGREQGGELFF.

The sample holds a few counts of this clone. The rearrangement uses TRBV28 and TRBJ1-5; 9 bases are shared with TRBD1. Germline V gene lookup returns CDR1 MDHEN and CDR2 SYDVKM. Trimming cost V 6 bases and J 6 bases; bases outside gene matches: 9. This CDR3 comprises 15 residues. The CDR3 DNA follows: TGTGCCAGCAGCTCACAGGGGGCAGGAGGTCAGCCCCAGCATTTT. This translates into CASSSQGAGGQPQHF. Combining the CDR3 with reference TRBV28 and TRBJ1-5 gives the whole variable domain DVKVTQSSRYLVKRTGEKVFLECVQDMDHENMFWYRQDPGLGLRLIYFSYDVKMKEKGDIPEGYSVSREKKERFSLILESASTNQTSMYLCASSSQGAGGQPQHFGDGTRLSIL.

This clone was recorded a few times. The chain carries TRBV28 and TRBJ1-1, with unresolved D. This CDR3 region has 13 residues. Trimming cost V 3 bases and J 2 bases, with 7 bases left between them. Germline-derived CDR1 and CDR2 are MDHEN and SYDVKM. CDR3 coding DNA: TGTGCCAGCAGTTTGGAGATTAACACTGAAGCTTTCTTT. Its protein is CASSLEINTEAFF.

This clone was observed a few times. The chain combines TRBV5-1 with TRBJ2-7, with 9 positions matching TRBD1. The CDR3 is 17 amino acids. CDR1 and CDR2 (germline): SGHRS, YFSETQ. Unmatched junction bases numbered 12, after V lost 0 bases and J lost 5 bases. The chain's CDR3 is CASSLGAGDRVGNEQYF. The DNA for the CDR3 is TGCGCCAGCAGCTTGGGGGCCGGGGACAGGGTGGGCAACGAGCAGTACTTC. Complete variable domain (other parts from reference TRBV5-1 and TRBJ2-7): KAGVTQTPRYLIKTRGQQVTLSCSPISGHRSVSWYQQTPGQGLQFLFEYFSETQRNKGNFPGRFSGRQFSNSRSEMNVSTLELGDSALYLCASSLGAGDRVGNEQYFGPGTRLTVT.

The J gene is TRBJ2-1, the V gene TRBV6-6, with 9 bases lining up with TRBD2. The trim removed 6 bases at V and 10 bases at J, leaving 7 bases unmatched. The CDR3 is made up of 13 amino acids. CDR1 and CDR2 from the germline V gene are MNHNY and SVGAGI (reference sequence). The CDR3 here is CASRSSGIHEQFF. The CDR3 DNA is TGTGCCAGCAGGTCTAGCGGGATACACGAGCAGTTCTTC.

The rearrangement uses TRBV7-2 and TRBJ2-3; D call uncertain. This CDR3 spans 13 amino acids. V was shortened by 4 bases and J by 14 bases, with 19 bases between the two germline ends. Germline V lookup: CDR1 SGHTA, CDR2 FQGNSA. In DNA, the CDR3 is TGTGCCAGCAGCTCCTCCCCCCTGGCCCCCCCGTATTTT. Residues: CASSSSPLAPPYF.

The genes are TRBV18 and TRBJ1-3, with D perhaps matching TRBD1 (6 bases). CDR3 length equals 16 residues. The V end was cut by 0 bases, the J end by 0 bases, with 9 bases between. The germline gives CDR1 KGHSH, CDR2 LQKENI. The CDR3 protein is CASSPPGTLSGNTIYF. The CDR3 bases are TGTGCCAGCTCACCACCAGGGACACTCTCTGGAAACACCATATATTTT.

This clone occurred a few times. The V gene is TRBV5-4, the J gene TRBJ2-1; 8 nucleotides agree with TRBD2. Germline CDR1 is SGHNT and CDR2 is YYREEE (reference sequence). V lost 0 bases, J lost 8 bases, and 13 bases stayed unmatched. The CDR3 is made up of 17 amino acids. This chain's CDR3 is CASSLDGLAPGSYEQFF. CDR3 in DNA: TGTGCCAGCAGCTTGGATGGACTAGCCCCTGGGAGTTATGAGCAGTTCTTC.

This clone has a handful of counts. The V call is TRBV30, the J call TRBJ1-2; D perhaps matches TRBD1 (5 bases). Germline lookup yields CDR1 GTSNPN and CDR2 SVGIG (reference sequence). The CDR3 is 14 amino acids. The V gene lost 4 bases and the J gene lost 3 bases, with 15 bases spanning the gap. CDR3 amino acids: CAWKGAGRDYGYTF. In nucleotides, the CDR3 is TGTGCCTGGAAAGGGGCAGGGAGGGACTATGGCTACACCTTC.

There are many counts of this clone. The rearrangement uses TRBV7-2 and TRBJ1-2, with TRBD1 identical over 7 bases. The trim removed 0 bases at V and 13 bases at J, leaving 14 bases unmatched. Germline V gene lookup returns CDR1 SGHTA and CDR2 FQGNSA. The CDR3 is 15 residues long. CDR3 residues: CASSLADRVVFGSTF. CDR3 DNA sequence: TGTGCCAGCAGCTTAGCCGACAGGGTGGTATTTGGGTCCACCTTC.

This clone has at least ten counts. V is TRBV18 and J is TRBJ2-4, with D maybe TRBD1 (5 bases). This CDR3 has 15 residues. V was shortened by 2 bases and J by 5 bases, with 13 bases between the two germline ends. Looked up from germline, CDR1 is KGHSH and CDR2 is LQKENI. As DNA, the CDR3 is TGTGCCAGCTCACCATTACAGGTCGCAGAAAACATTCAGTACTTC. Amino acids: CASSPLQVAENIQYF.

This clone turned up a few times. The chain combines TRBV7-2 with TRBJ2-1; TRBD2 agrees at 11 bases. Germline trimming cut 4 bases from V and 4 bases from J; bases unmatched to any gene: 6. Germline values: CDR1 SGHTA, CDR2 FQGNSA. The CDR3 extends over 16 amino acids. CDR3 in amino acids: CASSSRTSGRYNEQFF. The DNA of the CDR3 is TGTGCCAGCAGCTCACGGACTAGCGGGCGATACAATGAGCAGTTCTTC.

This clone was picked up a small number of times. V usage is TRBV7-9 and J usage is TRBJ2-7; D remains ambiguous. CDR3 length: 14 residues. Germline V gene lookup returns CDR1 SEHNR and CDR2 FQNEAQ (reference sequence). Trimming pared 1 base from V and 2 bases from J, leaving 9 bases between. The DNA of the CDR3 is TGTGCCAGCAGCTTAGACGGCGGCGCCTACGAGCAGTACTTC. It encodes CASSLDGGAYEQYF. The full variable domain, in which reference TRBV7-9 and TRBJ2-7 provide the parts outside the CDR3, is DTGVSQNPRHKITKRGQNVTFRCDPISEHNRLYWYRQTLGQGPEFLTYFQNEAQLEKSRLLSDRFSAERPKGSFSTLEIQRTEQGDSAMYLCASSLDGGAYEQYFGPGTRLTVT.